These 17 T cell receptor beta chains share one sample of origin, sequenced in a study of blood T cells in healthy people across ages. The authors ran a second PCR of 7 to 11 cycles using a sample-barcoded 5' primer and a J-beta primer mix. TCRdb independently ran MiXCR on the 5' RACE reads; one entry per CDR3 protein. The data show 650,000 to 700,000 distinct CDR3 sequences, under 65% seen once. The material sequenced was blood. The receptors shown here come from a woman of 80 years or more in good health.

A remark on this clonotype: Since a much larger clone is just one base distant, this may be a read error. This chain joins TRBV20-1 and TRBJ2-5; possible D gene TRBD2, 6 bases. The tail of the sequence fits TRBJ2-7 better, so the J call may be wrong. CDR1 is DFQATT and CDR2 is SNEGSKA in the germline V gene (reference sequence). The CDR3 runs to 14 residues. The CDR3 is CSAPPQGLMDEQYF. As DNA, the CDR3 is TGCAGTGCACCCCCTCAGGGACTGATGGACGAGCAGTACTTC.

A note on this clonotype: A read error may be the cause here, since a much bigger clone is one base away. This chain links TRBV2 with TRBJ2-5, with 7 positions matching TRBD1. CDR3 size: 15 residues. Germline V gene data show CDR1 as SNHLY and CDR2 as FYNNEI. CDR3 sequence: CAGRFTGTEKETQYF. The CDR3 DNA sequence: TGTGCCGGCAGATTTACCGGGACAGAGAAAGAGACCCAGTACTTC.

This clonotype was found a few times. The chain couples TRBV5-1 to TRBJ1-6, with D possibly being TRBD1 (5 bases). CDR1 is SGHRS and CDR2 is YFSETQ in the germline V gene. V was clipped by 1 base and J by 5 bases, with 7 bases between them. This CDR3 comprises 14 residues. CDR3 protein: CASSLLQDNSPLHF. CDR3 nucleotides: TGCGCCAGCAGCTTGTTACAGGATAATTCACCCCTCCACTTT.

This clonotype was picked up many times. The chain uses TRBV28 and TRBJ2-7; unclear D gene. The CDR3 has 13 residues. Germline CDR1 and CDR2: MDHEN and SYDVKM. The germline V and J ends were trimmed by 10 bases and 4 bases, with 17 bases remaining between them. CDR3 sequence (DNA): TGTGCCACATCTGTGGGTGTGGGGTACGAGCAGTACTTC. This translates into CATSVGVGYEQYF.

The chain combines TRBV6-1 with TRBJ1-2; D unresolved. The CDR3 extends over 15 amino acids. Germline V gene sequence: CDR1 MNHNS, CDR2 SASEGT. V lost 1 base and J 0 bases, leaving 9 bases between the germline ends. The CDR3 here is CASSEGRKANYGYTF. CDR3 DNA sequence: TGTGCCAGCAGTGAAGGACGGAAGGCTAACTATGGCTACACCTTC.

Many counts were recorded for this clonotype. V and J are TRBV20-1 and TRBJ2-1; D is uncertain. CDR3 length equals 11 residues. Trimming removed 3 bases from V and 7 bases from J, with 7 bases in between. CDR1 is DFQATT and CDR2 is SNEGSKA in the germline V gene (reference sequence). The DNA for the CDR3 is TGCAGTGCTAGGCCAGTGAATGAGCAGTTCTTC. Protein product: CSARPVNEQFF.

The genes are TRBV6-5 and TRBJ1-4; D is unclear. The V gene lost 0 bases and the J gene lost 4 bases, with 12 bases spanning the gap. Per germline, CDR1 MNHEY and CDR2 SVGAGI. This CDR3 contains 16 residues. The CDR3 reads CASSYSPDGYNEKLFF. The DNA for the CDR3 is TGTGCCAGCAGTTACTCGCCGGACGGTTATAATGAAAAACTGTTTTTT.

The chain employs TRBV28 and TRBJ2-5; the D gene is possibly TRBD2 (6 bases). Germline V gives CDR1 MDHEN, CDR2 SYDVKM. V dropped 6 bases and J dropped 0 bases, with 20 bases sitting between them. The CDR3 extends over 17 amino acids. CDR3: CASSSPGSGGYQETQYF. The CDR3 region has the DNA TGTGCCAGCAGCTCGCCGGGGTCCGGAGGGTACCAAGAGACCCAGTACTTC.

The chain carries TRBV6-5 and TRBJ1-2; 7 nucleotides line up with TRBD1. In germline, CDR1 is MNHEY, CDR2 SVGAGI. The CDR3 runs to 15 residues. V gave up 0 bases and J gave up 2 bases; unmatched junction bases: 3. The CDR3 bases are TGTGCCAGCAGTTACTCCCCAGGGGGGAACTATGGCTACACCTTC. Translated, it gives CASSYSPGGNYGYTF.

This clonotype was seen only a few times. The V call is TRBV5-1, the J call TRBJ2-1; maybe TRBD1 (6 bases). CDR3 length equals 16 residues. CDR1 and CDR2 from the germline V gene are SGHRS and YFSETQ. V gave up 3 bases and J gave up 8 bases, with 21 bases separating them. The CDR3 DNA reads TGCGCCAGCAGCTCGTTCGTCAGGGGTGCAGGCTATGAGCAGTTCTTC. It codes for CASSSFVRGAGYEQFF.

The genes are TRBV7-9 and TRBJ2-1, with 8 bases lining up with TRBD1. After removal of 5 bases from V and 4 bases from J, the junction contained 7 bases not matched to a gene. Germline CDR1 and CDR2: SEHNR and FQNEAQ (reference sequence). CDR3 length equals 15 residues. The chain's CDR3 is CASSATGGLYNEQFF. CDR3 DNA: TGTGCCAGCAGCGCAACAGGGGGGCTGTACAATGAGCAGTTCTTC.

V and J are TRBV5-1 and TRBJ2-1; TRBD2 matches at 13 bases. With V trimmed by 4 bases and J by 11 bases, 9 bases remained unmatched. The CDR3 loop spans 15 amino acids. Germline CDR1 is SGHRS and CDR2 is YFSETQ. The CDR3 DNA follows: TGCGCCAGCAGCCCCGGGACTAGCGGGGCATGGCAGCAGTTCTTC. As protein: CASSPGTSGAWQQFF.

The chain recombines TRBV11-1 with TRBJ1-4; possibly TRBD1 for D (5 bases). Germline CDR1 SGHAT, CDR2 FQDESV (reference sequence). This CDR3 is built from 15 residues. Trimming left V 3 bases short and J 0 bases short, with 8 bases between. The CDR3, as DNA: TGTGCCAGCAGCTTGGGACTTGCAACTAATGAAAAACTGTTTTTT. This encodes CASSLGLATNEKLFF.

The table lists this clonotype with a few counts. V usage is TRBV2 and J usage is TRBJ1-5; TRBD1 aligns across 7 bases. Per germline, CDR1 SNHLY and CDR2 FYNNEI. The CDR3 length is 14 residues. V was clipped by 8 bases and J by 0 bases; unmatched bases: 4. The CDR3 is CASLDRNSNQPQHF. In DNA, the CDR3 is TGTGCCAGCTTGGACAGGAATAGCAATCAGCCCCAGCATTTT.

The chain couples TRBV15 to TRBJ2-5, with 11 bases aligning to TRBD2. The trim removed 3 bases at V and 3 bases at J, leaving 3 bases unmatched. CDR3 length: 15 residues. Germline assignment: CDR1 LNHNV and CDR2 YYDKDF (reference sequence). The chain's CDR3 is CATSRGTSGEETQYF. The CDR3 coding sequence is TGTGCCACCAGCAGGGGGACTAGCGGTGAAGAGACCCAGTACTTC.

This clonotype came up many times. The chain recombines TRBV4-1 with TRBJ2-7; D unresolved. Trimming removed 4 bases at V and 3 bases at J, with 7 bases between. The CDR3 is made up of 12 amino acids. The germline V gene encodes CDR1 MGHRA and CDR2 YSYEKL. In DNA, the CDR3 is TGCGCCAGCAGCCCTGCGGTCTACGAGCAGTACTTC. Translation: CASSPAVYEQYF.

CDR3 DNA: TGCGCCAGCAGTCATGATAGCGGGGGGGGGAGGCAGTTCTTC. This translates into CASSHDSGGGRQFF. The gene calls are TRBV10-1 and TRBJ2-1, with TRBD2 matching 11 bases. Germline values: CDR1 WNHNN, CDR2 SYGVQD (reference sequence). The ends lost 5 bases at V and 12 bases at J; junction bases unmatched: 9. The CDR3 covers 14 residues.